Shown below are 6 T cell receptor beta chains from a single sample sequenced in a study of OX40 agonist ivuxolimab in advanced cancers. Method: immunoSEQ multiplex PCR; TCRdb's copy keeps in-frame clones and lacks some. The repertoire includes tens of thousands of clones, approximately 90% of them detected once, and 5.5% to 6.5% sits in the top ten. Sequencing was performed on CD4+ or CD8+ T cells sorted from blood, taken in a trial of the OX40 agonist ivuxolimab. These receptors all come from an adult with an advanced solid tumor such as melanoma, head and neck, liver or kidney cancer.

The chain has TRBV7-2 and TRBJ2-7; possible D gene TRBD2, 5 bases. CDR3 length: 14 residues. V lost 1 base and J lost 3, with 10 bases in between. Germline V gene data show CDR1 as SGHTA and CDR2 as FQGNSA. The CDR3 sequence: CASSLDPGGYEQYF. The DNA for the CDR3 is TGTGCCAGCAGCTTAGATCCCGGAGGCTACGAGCAGTACTTC. Combining the CDR3 with reference TRBV7-2 and TRBJ2-7 gives the whole variable domain GAGVSQSPSNKVTEKGKDVELRCDPISGHTALYWYRQSLGQGLEFLIYFQGNSAPDKSGLPSDRFSAERTGGSVSTLTIQRTQQEDSAVYLCASSLDPGGYEQYFGPGTRLTVT.

This rearrangement joins TRBV27 to TRBJ2-5; possible D gene TRBD2, 7 bases. The CDR3 totals 18 residues. Germline assignment: CDR1 MNHEY and CDR2 SMNVEV (reference sequence). V lost 3 bases, J lost 0 bases, and 20 bases lay in between. The CDR3 sequence: CASSLGGGGTLYQETQYF. Here the CDR3 DNA reads TGTGCCAGCAGTTTGGGAGGGGGGGGCACCCTGTACCAAGAGACCCAGTACTTC.

The V call is TRBV19, the J call TRBJ2-5, with 9 bases that match TRBD1. Looked up from germline, CDR1 is LNHDA and CDR2 is SQIVND (reference sequence). The CDR3 consists of 17 residues. Losses at the gene ends were 8 bases for V and 5 bases for J; bases not matched to a gene: 18. CDR3: CASRALRGQGGFETQYF. The CDR3 DNA is TGTGCCAGTCGGGCGTTGCGGGGACAGGGAGGATTTGAGACCCAGTACTTC.

The V gene is TRBV4-1, the J gene TRBJ2-2; 10 bases agree with TRBD1. The CDR3 sequence is 15 residues long. The J segment lost 6 bases and the V segment lost 5 bases, leaving 6 bases of the junction unmatched. The germline CDR1 and CDR2 sequences are MGHRA and YSYEKL. This chain's CDR3 is CASSYDRGPSGELFF. Written as DNA, the CDR3 is TGCGCCAGCAGCTACGACAGGGGGCCATCCGGGGAGCTGTTTTTT.

The V call is TRBV7-3, the J call TRBJ2-3, with 9 bases that match TRBD2. CDR1 is SGHTA and CDR2 is FQGTGA in the germline V gene. CDR3 length: 14 amino acids. Germline trimming cut 5 bases from V and 1 base from J; bases unmatched to any gene: 1. The CDR3 is CASSRLAGTDTQYF. The CDR3 bases are TGTGCCAGCAGCCGACTAGCGGGCACAGATACGCAGTATTTT.

The V call is TRBV5-4, the J call TRBJ2-1, with TRBD1 matching 8 bases. Unmatched junction bases numbered 8, after V lost 5 bases and J lost 4 bases. Germline values: CDR1 SGHNT, CDR2 YYREEE (reference sequence). The CDR3 is 15 residues long. CDR3 DNA sequence: TGTGCCAGCAGGGCCCAGGGGGCGGGTTACAATGAGCAGTTCTTC. Its protein is CASRAQGAGYNEQFF.